This passage covers 26 T cell receptor beta chains from one sample sequenced in a study of PD-1 blockade in classical Hodgkin lymphoma (TCRdb year 2020). The time point tag for this specimen amounts to: cycle 2 day 1 (C2D1) of nivolumab. All trial patients had relapsed after autologous stem cell transplantation, with cohorts A, B and C differing in prior brentuximab vedotin exposure. Libraries were prepared through the immunoSEQ multiplex PCR assay. TCRdb re-hosts the immuneACCESS table, in-frame sequences only. Its copies lack some clones; in the studies checked, an unresolved V gene accounts for under half of them, and the cause for the rest is not known. Across this sample there are roughly 150,000 clones, with 78% seen only once. The ten largest make up 9.2% of the sample. The sample was peripheral blood mononuclear cells (PBMCs), taken before the second cycle of nivolumab. Receptor source: a human donor with classical Hodgkin lymphoma.

The chain employs TRBV5-1 and TRBJ1-4; D is unclear. Germline V CDR1 and CDR2: SGHRS, YFSETQ. V was clipped by 1 base and J by 7 bases, with 17 bases between them. CDR3 length equals 16 residues. CDR3 residues: CASSLSLDGLSEKLFF. CDR3 nucleotide sequence: TGCGCCAGCAGCTTGTCCCTGGACGGACTGAGTGAAAAACTGTTTTTT.

The V call is TRBV7-2, the J call TRBJ1-1; TRBD1 matches 7 bases. The CDR3 extends over 13 amino acids. V shed 8 bases and J 5 bases; nucleotides not matched to a gene: 8. The germline V gene has CDR1 SGHTA and CDR2 FQGNSA. DNA for the CDR3: TGTGCCAGCGGCAGGGGGGCCCAAACTGAAGCTTTCTTT. This codes for CASGRGAQTEAFF.

The genes are TRBV27 and TRBJ2-3; a possible D gene is TRBD2 (5 bases). This CDR3 is built from 13 residues. The V end was cut by 6 bases, the J end by 3 bases, with 10 bases between. Per the germline V gene, CDR1 is MNHEY and CDR2 is SMNVEV (reference sequence). The CDR3 region has the DNA TGTGCCAGCAGGCCGAGCGGAACAGATACGCAGTATTTT. It encodes CASRPSGTDTQYF.

The V and J genes are TRBV2 and TRBJ1-1; no reliable D call. The CDR3 spans 13 residues. V dropped 4 bases and J dropped 0 bases, with 6 bases sitting between them. Germline V CDR1 and CDR2: SNHLY, FYNNEI. In DNA, the CDR3 is TGTGCCAGCAGTGGGGTGATGAACACTGAAGCTTTCTTT. Protein product: CASSGVMNTEAFF.

This clone was observed a few times. The chain links TRBV7-2 to TRBJ1-1; TRBD1 matches at 7 bases. The CDR3 spans 16 residues. After removal of 2 bases from V and 1 base from J, the junction contained 7 bases not matched to a gene. Germline V gives CDR1 SGHTA, CDR2 FQGNSA. The CDR3 sequence is CASSLLAGTENTEAFF. CDR3 nucleotides: TGTGCCAGCAGCTTATTGGCCGGGACAGAGAACACTGAAGCTTTCTTT.

V and J are TRBV10-3 and TRBJ2-1; TRBD2 matches 7 bases. V was clipped by 4 bases and J by 6 bases; unmatched bases: 3. The CDR3 runs to 13 residues. In germline, CDR1 is ENHRY, CDR2 SYGVKD. CDR3 bases: TGTGCCATCAGTGGGACTAGAAGCAATGAGCAGTTCTTC. This translates into CAISGTRSNEQFF.

The chain uses TRBV5-1 and TRBJ2-5, with TRBD1 matching 7 bases. Germline V gene data show CDR1 as SGHRS and CDR2 as YFSETQ. The CDR3 is 13 residues long. Trimming at V came to 2 bases and at J to 5 bases, leaving 3 bases not matched to a gene. CDR3 DNA sequence: TGCGCCAGCAGCTTAGGGGGCGGGGAGACCCAGTACTTC. This sequence encodes CASSLGGGETQYF.

The chain links TRBV5-6 to TRBJ1-1; D unclear. The germline V and J ends were trimmed by 0 bases and 2 bases, with 8 bases remaining between them. CDR1 SGHDT and CDR2 YYEEEE come from the germline V gene. CDR3 size: 14 residues. CDR3 sequence: CASSLVGRNTEAFF. DNA for the CDR3: TGTGCCAGCAGCTTGGTTGGGAGAAACACTGAAGCTTTCTTT.

This sequence joins TRBV30 and TRBJ2-4, with 9 bases fitting TRBD2. The CDR3 is 14 residues long. Germline CDR1 reads GTSNPN; CDR2 reads SVGIG (reference sequence). V was clipped by 1 base and J by 9 bases; unmatched bases: 7. The CDR3 reads CAWSGGRAQGIQYF. The CDR3 DNA sequence: TGTGCCTGGAGTGGCGGGAGGGCCCAGGGCATTCAGTACTTC.

The rearrangement uses TRBV11-2 and TRBJ2-7, with TRBD2 as a possible D gene (5 bases). The CDR3 consists of 13 residues. Trimming removed 3 bases from V and 4 bases from J, with 10 bases in between. CDR1 is SGHAT and CDR2 is FQNNGV in the germline V gene. CDR3 in amino acids: CASSFGRVYEQYF. The DNA for the CDR3 is TGTGCCAGCAGCTTTGGGCGGGTTTACGAGCAGTACTTC.

V and J are TRBV5-3 and TRBJ2-2, with D perhaps matching TRBD1 (5 bases). TRBV5-3 is designated an ORF whose function remains uncertain. CDR3 length: 15 amino acids. V lost 4 bases, J lost 0 bases, and 10 bases lay in between. The CDR3 region is CARSPGQTNTGELFF. CDR3 DNA: TGTGCCAGAAGCCCCGGACAAACGAACACCGGGGAGCTGTTTTTT.

The chain is built from TRBV4-2 and TRBJ2-5; D gene ambiguous. The end of the DNA fits TRBJ2-7 better, so the J call may be wrong. The CDR3 covers 12 residues. Germline CDR1 and CDR2: LGHNA and YNFKEQ. The CDR3, as DNA: TGTGCCAGCAGCCAGCCCGGTTACGAGCAGTACTTC. It yields the protein CASSQPGYEQYF.

The chain links TRBV5-1 to TRBJ2-1, with D tentatively TRBD1 (5 bases). This CDR3 is built from 12 residues. Trimming left V 4 bases short and J 9 bases short, with 11 bases between. Germline V gene sequence: CDR1 SGHRS, CDR2 YFSETQ. This chain's CDR3 is CASSVQGSEQFF. In DNA form, the CDR3 reads TGCGCCAGCAGCGTGCAGGGTTCTGAGCAGTTCTTC.

The V and J genes are TRBV5-4 and TRBJ2-7; 8 bases match TRBD1. Germline CDR1 and CDR2: SGHNT and YYREEE (reference sequence). The CDR3 is 14 residues long. J was trimmed by 3 bases and V by 4 bases; bases with no gene match: 6. CDR3: CASSAYRGDYEQYF. Written as DNA, the CDR3 is TGTGCCAGCAGCGCTTACAGGGGGGACTACGAGCAGTACTTC.

The chain combines TRBV5-8 with TRBJ2-7; 9 nucleotides line up with TRBD1. Germline V gene lookup returns CDR1 SGHTS and CDR2 YDEGEE. CDR3 length: 16 amino acids. Trimming at V came to 2 bases and at J to 1 base, leaving 7 bases not matched to a gene. CDR3 sequence reads: CASSLGPGTGSYEQYF. CDR3 nucleotides: TGTGCCAGCAGCTTAGGACCCGGGACAGGGTCCTACGAGCAGTACTTC.

This chain joins TRBV7-9 and TRBJ1-4; D unclear. CDR1 SEHNR and CDR2 FQNEAQ come from the germline V gene (reference sequence). V dropped 9 bases and J dropped 7 bases, with 15 bases sitting between them. The CDR3 has 13 amino acids. The CDR3 spells CASSRAGTEKLFF. The CDR3, as DNA: TGTGCCAGTTCTCGGGCAGGAACTGAAAAACTGTTTTTT.

The chain joins TRBV9 to TRBJ2-1, with D unresolved. The V gene's germline CDR1 is SGDLS and CDR2 YYNGEE. The length of the CDR3 is 15 residues. Trimming pared 0 bases from V and 4 bases from J, leaving 11 bases between. The CDR3 region is CASSVGLNPYNEQFF. CDR3 bases: TGTGCCAGCAGCGTAGGGCTGAATCCGTACAATGAGCAGTTCTTC.

The CDR3 region is CASSWEGRGTDTQYF. The CDR3 DNA follows: TGTGCCAGCAGTTGGGAGGGACGGGGCACAGATACGCAGTATTTT. V is TRBV6-6 and J is TRBJ2-3, with 7 positions matching TRBD2. Germline assignment: CDR1 MNHNY and CDR2 SVGAGI (reference sequence). This CDR3 region has 15 residues. V lost 4 bases and J lost 1; bases outside the gene matches: 5.

The chain has TRBV28 and TRBJ2-7; 8 nucleotides agree with TRBD1. From germline, CDR1 is MDHEN and CDR2 SYDVKM. Germline trimming cut 10 bases from V and 0 bases from J; bases unmatched to any gene: 5. This CDR3 has 13 residues. The CDR3 DNA follows: TGTGCCAATTCACAGGGGGGCTCCTACGAGCAGTACTTC. Amino acids: CANSQGGSYEQYF.

The chain links TRBV19 to TRBJ1-2; D unclear. The CDR3 is 12 amino acids. Between the trimmed V and J ends, which lost 6 bases and 4 bases, there was a span of 9 bases. Germline assignment: CDR1 LNHDA and CDR2 SQIVND (reference sequence). For the CDR3, the DNA is TGTGCCAGTAGGATGACCGTCTATGGCTACACCTTC. This encodes CASRMTVYGYTF. Drawing the rest from reference TRBV19 and TRBJ1-2, the complete variable domain is DGGITQSPKYLFRKEGQNVTLSCEQNLNHDAMYWYRQDPGQGLRLIYYSQIVNDFQKGDIAEGYSVSREKKESFPLTVTSAQKNPTAFYLCASRMTVYGYTFGSGTRLTVV.

This rearrangement joins TRBV28 to TRBJ2-7, with 12 bases identical to TRBD1. This CDR3 spans 18 amino acids. Losses at the gene ends were 4 bases for V and 4 bases for J; bases not matched to a gene: 14. CDR1 and CDR2 from the germline V gene are MDHEN and SYDVKM. CDR3 protein: CASSYPGGTGGSPYEQYF. In DNA, the CDR3 is TGTGCCAGCAGTTACCCCGGGGGGACAGGGGGCTCTCCATACGAGCAGTACTTC.

The gene calls are TRBV5-1 and TRBJ2-1, with TRBD1 as a possible D gene (7 bases). V was clipped by 4 bases and J by 3 bases, with 14 bases between them. CDR1 is SGHRS and CDR2 is YFSETQ in the germline V gene. The CDR3 loop spans 15 amino acids. The CDR3 protein is CASSTRQGGYNEQFF. As DNA, the CDR3 is TGCGCCAGCAGCACACGACAGGGAGGCTACAATGAGCAGTTCTTC.

The sample holds a few counts of this clone. The chain has TRBV5-1 and TRBJ1-2, with D perhaps TRBD1 (6 bases). The germline CDR1 and CDR2 sequences are SGHRS and YFSETQ. This CDR3 region has 12 residues. V was clipped by 4 bases and J by 10 bases, with 14 bases between them. CDR3 DNA sequence: TGCGCCAGCAGCATCTTGGACAGATTCTACACCTTC. Protein sequence: CASSILDRFYTF. The full variable domain, completed using reference TRBV5-1 and TRBJ1-2, is KAGVTQTPRYLIKTRGQQVTLSCSPISGHRSVSWYQQTPGQGLQFLFEYFSETQRNKGNFPGRFSGRQFSNSRSEMNVSTLELGDSALYLCASSILDRFYTFGSGTRLTVV.

This sequence joins TRBV7-2 and TRBJ2-3; D not certain. This CDR3 has 15 residues. The V end lost 0 bases, the J end lost 4 bases, and 11 bases lay between the germline ends. Germline CDR1 is SGHTA and CDR2 is FQGNSA. The CDR3 DNA follows: TGTGCCAGCAGCTTAGCGCTGGTAGCTTCAGATACGCAGTATTTT. Protein sequence: CASSLALVASDTQYF. The entire variable domain, with the rest obtained from reference TRBV7-2 and TRBJ2-3, is as follows: GAGVSQSPSNKVTEKGKDVELRCDPISGHTALYWYRQSLGQGLEFLIYFQGNSAPDKSGLPSDRFSAERTGGSVSTLTIQRTQQEDSAVYLCASSLALVASDTQYFGPGTRLTVL.

CDR3 coding DNA: TGTGCCACCCGGGACGCGGGAGTAATATACAATGAGCAGTTCTTC. It codes for CATRDAGVIYNEQFF. The gene calls are TRBV28 and TRBJ2-1, with TRBD2 identical over 7 bases. CDR3 length: 15 amino acids. V lost 10 bases, J lost 4 bases, and 13 bases stayed unmatched. Germline loops: CDR1 MDHEN, CDR2 SYDVKM.

The chain couples TRBV5-5 to TRBJ1-3; D gene uncertain. The CDR3 contains 16 residues. V lost 3 bases and J 3 bases, leaving 16 bases between the germline ends. Germline loops: CDR1 SGHKS, CDR2 YYEKEE (reference sequence). CDR3 DNA: TGTGCCAGCAGCTCAGACCCCACGGGAAGTGGAAACACCATATATTTT. The encoded protein is CASSSDPTGSGNTIYF.